This T cell receptor beta chain comes out of a study of OX40 agonist ivuxolimab in advanced cancers. The overall study: Prior therapy, whether anti-PD-1, anti-PD-L1 or anti-CTLA-4, was allowed, and under 50% had some. Partial responses were observed in three patients, of whom one had hepatocellular carcinoma and two had cutaneous melanoma. Overall study findings and caveats: Certain nonresponders likewise exhibited a low normalized T-cell clonal expansion.

A word on this clone: As yet, its antigen is unknown.

The table came from immunoSEQ multiplex PCR; TCRdb's copy has only in-frame clones and leaves some out. The table records about 130,000 clones, 90% of them present only once. Trimming took off 3 bases at V and 0 bases at J, with 6 bases between the two ends. Germline CDR1 is KGHSH and CDR2 is LQKENI. The CDR3 totals 14 residues. The sequence came from an adult with an advanced solid tumor such as melanoma, head and neck, liver or kidney cancer. The sample in question was CD4+ or CD8+ T cells sorted from blood, obtained in a trial of the OX40 agonist ivuxolimab. The rearrangement links TRBV18 to TRBJ1-5; the D is unclear. CDR3 region: CASSPSGSNQPQHF. The CDR3 bases are TGTGCCAGCTCACCTTCCGGTAGCAATCAGCCCCAGCATTTT.